Listed below are T cell receptor beta chains from one sample, sequenced in a study of blood T cells in healthy people across ages. TCRdb reanalysed the 5' RACE reads using MiXCR and keeps one entry per CDR3 protein. The top ten clones hold more than 20% of a sample with fewer than 2 million distinct CDR3 sequences, 30% to 40% of them seen once. Sample: blood. Source of these receptors: a human donor in good health. The CDR3 runs from the conserved cysteine through the conserved F or W. The D gene is left open where the match is weak. Not every row has a clone size; where given, it reads once, few, many or a size class.

d_call	clone_size	v_call	j_call	cdr3_nt	cdr3_aa
TRBD1	NA	TRBV12-3/TRBV12-4	TRBJ2-7	TGTGCCAGCAGTCGACAGGGCCCTGCCTACGAGCAGTACTTC	CASSRQGPAYEQYF
NA	few	TRBV4-3	TRBJ1-6	TGCGCCAGCAGCCAAGACGCACTGGGCGCTAATTCACCCCTCCACTTT	CASSQDALGANSPLHF
TRBD1	NA	TRBV11-1	TRBJ1-1	TGTGCCAGCAGCAAAGCCGGACCAGGGGGCACTGAAGCTTTCTTT	CASSKAGPGGTEAFF
TRBD1	NA	TRBV7-3	TRBJ1-1	TGTGCCAGCCGACAGGGGCAGTCAAGGGGTGAAGCTTTCTTT	CASRQGQSRGEAFF
NA	NA	TRBV7-9	TRBJ2-1	TGTGCCAGCAGCTTATGGGCCTCACGAGGGGTCAATGAGCAGTTCTTC	CASSLWASRGVNEQFF
NA	NA	TRBV20-1	TRBJ1-2	TGCAGTCTCGAGGGCTACTATGGCTACACCTTC	CSLEGYYGYTF
NA	few	TRBV27	TRBJ1-2	TGTGCCAGCAGTCTCTTCAGGGGAGGTGGCTATGGCTACACCTTC	CASSLFRGGGYGYTF
NA	NA	TRBV5-1	TRBJ2-5	TGCGCCAGCAGCTTGGATTCACTTGGGGAGACCCAGTACTTC	CASSLDSLGETQYF
TRBD1	NA	TRBV24-1	TRBJ2-7	TGTGCCACCAGTGATTCGACAGGGACCAGCTCCTACGAGCAGTACTTC	CATSDSTGTSSYEQYF
NA	few	TRBV7-2	TRBJ1-5	TGTGCCAGCAGCCTCGGACTGGAAGGTTCGGGTCAGCCCCAGCATTTT	CASSLGLEGSGQPQHF
NA	NA	TRBV20-1	TRBJ1-1	TGCAGTGCTAGACCGGGGGCGTCGGCTTTCTTT	CSARPGASAFF
TRBD1	NA	TRBV7-2	TRBJ2-5	TGTGCCAGCAGCTTAGAAAGACAGGGAAAGGCCCAGTACTTC	CASSLERQGKAQYF
TRBD1	NA	TRBV5-1	TRBJ1-6	TGCGCCAGCAGCTTGGACCCGGGACAGGGATATTCACCCCTCCACTTT	CASSLDPGQGYSPLHF
TRBD2	NA	TRBV5-1	TRBJ2-1	TGCGCCAGCAGCTTGGTAGCGGGGGGCCCCACCTACAATGAGCAGTTCTTC	CASSLVAGGPTYNEQFF
NA	NA	TRBV20-1	TRBJ2-7	TGCAGTGCTAGTCGAGCGGGCCTCATCTACGAGCAGTACTTC	CSASRAGLIYEQYF
NA	many	TRBV18	TRBJ2-3	TGTGCCAGCTCTCCAGTGGGGGATACGCAGTATTTT	CASSPVGDTQYF
TRBD2	few	TRBV20-1	TRBJ2-1	TGCAGTGCTTGGGGCCCGGGACTAACCTCCTACAATGAGCAGTTCTTC	CSAWGPGLTSYNEQFF
NA	NA	TRBV28	TRBJ2-1	TGTGCCAGCAGTTTGACGGTCAATGAGCAGTTCTTC	CASSLTVNEQFF
NA	few	TRBV10-3	TRBJ1-2	TGTGCCATCAGTGAGCCCCGGGACTTGAGGTCTTATGGCTACACCTTC	CAISEPRDLRSYGYTF
TRBD2	NA	TRBV14	TRBJ2-1	TGTGCCAGCAGCTCAGCGGGGTCGACCTACAATGAGCAGTTCTTC	CASSSAGSTYNEQFF
NA	few	TRBV29-1	TRBJ2-7	TGCAGCGTTGAATCCAGCTCCTACGAGCAGTACTTC	CSVESSSYEQYF
NA	NA	TRBV30	TRBJ1-1	TGTGCCTGGAGTGCGGGGCGCGCTGACGCTTTCTTT	CAWSAGRADAFF
NA	NA	TRBV29-1	TRBJ1-2	TGCAGCGTTCAGACGATCTATGGCTACACCTTC	CSVQTIYGYTF
TRBD1	once	TRBV7-8	TRBJ2-7	TGTGCCAGCAGCATATACCGGGACAGCGTCTATGAGCAGTACTTC	CASSIYRDSVYEQYF
TRBD2	few	TRBV12-3/TRBV12-4	TRBJ2-3	TGTGCCAGCAGGACTAGCGGGGGGATCACAGATACGCAGTATTTT	CASRTSGGITDTQYF
NA	NA	TRBV6-4	TRBJ2-6	TGTGCCAGCAGCCCGAGAGGTGGGGCCAACGTCCTGACTTTC	CASSPRGGANVLTF
NA	NA	TRBV27	TRBJ1-2	TGTGCCAGCAGTACAGGGTCTGGCTGCACCTTC	CASSTGSGCTF
NA	NA	TRBV20-1	TRBJ1-2	TGCAGTGCTAGAGCTCGGACAGCCTATGGCTACACCTTC	CSARARTAYGYTF
NA	NA	TRBV4-3	TRBJ1-2	TGCGCCAGCAGCCAAGTCTCCAAAATGACCGACCGTAACTATGACTACACCTTC	CASSQVSKMTDRNYDYTF
TRBD2	few	TRBV11-1	TRBJ2-3	TGTGCCAGCAGCTTAGACTTAGCAACTAGCGGGGCCAACACAGATACGCAGTATTTT	CASSLDLATSGANTDTQYF
NA	NA	TRBV29-1	TRBJ2-3	TGCAGCGTTGTGGGGCGGGCGACCTGGGGGTTAGATACGCAGTATTTT	CSVVGRATWGLDTQYF
NA	NA	TRBV4-2	TRBJ1-2	TGTGCCAGCAGCCAAACGAGGGGGGCTCGGAACTATGGCTACACCTTC	CASSQTRGARNYGYTF
NA	once	TRBV9	TRBJ2-1	TGTGCCAGCAGCCCCAGCGGTGCGGCTTACAATGAGCAGGTCTTC	CASSPSGAAYNEQVF
NA	NA	TRBV5-6	TRBJ2-5	TGTGCCAGCAGTTTTATTCAGGGGACGCGGGAGACCCAGTACTTC	CASSFIQGTRETQYF
NA	NA	TRBV5-6	TRBJ2-7	TGTGCCGGCAGCTTGACAGTCTACGAGCAGTACTTC	CAGSLTVYEQYF
TRBD1	NA	TRBV12-3/TRBV12-4	TRBJ1-2	TGTGCCAGCAGTCCTGGGTGGACAGGGTATGGCTACACCTTC	CASSPGWTGYGYTF
NA	NA	TRBV12-3/TRBV12-4	TRBJ1-1	TGTGCCAGCAGTCACCCGGTACAGGCCCCGAACACTGAAGCTTTCTTT	CASSHPVQAPNTEAFF
TRBD1	NA	TRBV10-3	TRBJ2-1	TGTGCCAGCAGTTTTATAAGCGGGACAGGGTACAATGAGCAGTTCTTC	CASSFISGTGYNEQFF
NA	NA	TRBV5-1	TRBJ1-4	TGCGCCAGCAGCTCTGGGATTATGGGGGAAAAACTGTTTTTT	CASSSGIMGEKLFF
NA	NA	TRBV20-1	TRBJ2-3	TGCAGTGCTAGAGCCCTGGGGGCTATAAGCGATACGCAGTATTTT	CSARALGAISDTQYF